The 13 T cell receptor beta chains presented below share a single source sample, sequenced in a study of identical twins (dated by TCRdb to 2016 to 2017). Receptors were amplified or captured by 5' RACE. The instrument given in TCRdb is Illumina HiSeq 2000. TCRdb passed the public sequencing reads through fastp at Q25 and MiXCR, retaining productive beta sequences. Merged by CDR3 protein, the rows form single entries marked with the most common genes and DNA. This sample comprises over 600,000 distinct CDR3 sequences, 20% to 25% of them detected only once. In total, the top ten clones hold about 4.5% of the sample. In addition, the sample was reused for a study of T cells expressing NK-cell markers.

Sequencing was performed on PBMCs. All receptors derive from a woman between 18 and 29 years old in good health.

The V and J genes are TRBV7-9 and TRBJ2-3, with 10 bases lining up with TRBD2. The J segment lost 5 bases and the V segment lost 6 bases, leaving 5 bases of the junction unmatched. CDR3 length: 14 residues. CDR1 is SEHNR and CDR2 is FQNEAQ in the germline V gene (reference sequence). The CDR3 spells CASRPGLARDTQYF. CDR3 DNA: TGTGCCAGCAGACCGGGACTAGCGAGAGATACGCAGTATTTT.

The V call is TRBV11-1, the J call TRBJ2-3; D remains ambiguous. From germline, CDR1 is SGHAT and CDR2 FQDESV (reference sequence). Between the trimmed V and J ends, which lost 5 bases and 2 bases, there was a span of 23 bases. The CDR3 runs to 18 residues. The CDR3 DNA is TGTGCCAGCAGCGTACTGCCTTCTTTTCCCGGCCACACAGATACGCAGTATTTT. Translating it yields CASSVLPSFPGHTDTQYF.

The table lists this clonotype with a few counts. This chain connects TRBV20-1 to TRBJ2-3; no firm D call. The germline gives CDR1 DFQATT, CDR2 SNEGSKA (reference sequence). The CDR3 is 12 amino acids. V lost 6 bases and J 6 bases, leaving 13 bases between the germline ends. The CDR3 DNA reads TGCAGTGCCGAACCCCGGGCCGATACGCAGTATTTT. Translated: CSAEPRADTQYF.

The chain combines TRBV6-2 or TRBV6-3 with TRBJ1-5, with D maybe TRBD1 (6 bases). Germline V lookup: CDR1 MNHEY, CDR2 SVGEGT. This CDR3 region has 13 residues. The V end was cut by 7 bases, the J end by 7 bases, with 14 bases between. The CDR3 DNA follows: TGTGCCAGCAACGAAATCAGGGGACAGCCCCAGCATTTT. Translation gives CASNEIRGQPQHF.

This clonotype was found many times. For the CDR3, the DNA is TGTGCCAGCAGTCGCCGGCTAGCGGGAGTGGTCAATGAGCAGTTCTTC. Encoded protein: CASSRRLAGVVNEQFF. This chain uses TRBV12-3 or TRBV12-4 with TRBJ2-1, with 10 bases matching TRBD2. J gave up 6 bases and V 5 bases, and 10 bases lay outside the gene matches. The CDR3 spans 16 residues.

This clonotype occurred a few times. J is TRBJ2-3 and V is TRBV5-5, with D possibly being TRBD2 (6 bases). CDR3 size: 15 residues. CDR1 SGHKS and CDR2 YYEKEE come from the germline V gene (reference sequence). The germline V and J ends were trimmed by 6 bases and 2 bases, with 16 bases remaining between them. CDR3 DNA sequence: TGTGCCAGCACCCAGGGAGGACTTTTCACAGATACGCAGTATTTT. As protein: CASTQGGLFTDTQYF.

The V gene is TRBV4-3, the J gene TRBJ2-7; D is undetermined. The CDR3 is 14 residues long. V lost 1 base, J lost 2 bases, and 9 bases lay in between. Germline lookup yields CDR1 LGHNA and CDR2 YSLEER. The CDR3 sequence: CASSQGTPAYEQYF. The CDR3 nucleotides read TGCGCCAGCAGCCAAGGTACACCTGCCTACGAGCAGTACTTC.

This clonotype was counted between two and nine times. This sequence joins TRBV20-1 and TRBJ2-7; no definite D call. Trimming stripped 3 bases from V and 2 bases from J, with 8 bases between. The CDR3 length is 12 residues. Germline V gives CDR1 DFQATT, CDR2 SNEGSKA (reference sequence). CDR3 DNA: TGCAGTGCTAGTGAGCCCCCCTACGAGCAGTACTTC. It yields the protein CSASEPPYEQYF.

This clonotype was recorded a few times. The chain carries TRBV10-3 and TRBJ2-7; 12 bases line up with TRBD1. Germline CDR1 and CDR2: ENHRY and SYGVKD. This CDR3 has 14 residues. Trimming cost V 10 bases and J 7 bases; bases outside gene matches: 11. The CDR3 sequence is CATGQGTGGEEQYF. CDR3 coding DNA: TGTGCCACCGGGCAGGGGACAGGGGGCGAGGAGCAGTACTTC.

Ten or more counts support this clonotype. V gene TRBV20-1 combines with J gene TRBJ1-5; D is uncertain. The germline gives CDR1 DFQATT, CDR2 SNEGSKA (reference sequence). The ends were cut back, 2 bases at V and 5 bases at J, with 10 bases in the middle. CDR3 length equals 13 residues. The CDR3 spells CSARQVPDQPQHF. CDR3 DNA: TGCAGTGCTAGACAGGTCCCCGATCAGCCCCAGCATTTT.

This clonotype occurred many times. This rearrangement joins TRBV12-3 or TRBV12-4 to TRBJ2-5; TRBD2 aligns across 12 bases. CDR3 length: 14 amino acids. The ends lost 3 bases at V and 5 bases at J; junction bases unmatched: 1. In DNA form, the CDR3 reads TGTGCCAGCAGTTTCCTAGCGGGGGGGGAGACCCAGTACTTC. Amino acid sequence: CASSFLAGGETQYF.

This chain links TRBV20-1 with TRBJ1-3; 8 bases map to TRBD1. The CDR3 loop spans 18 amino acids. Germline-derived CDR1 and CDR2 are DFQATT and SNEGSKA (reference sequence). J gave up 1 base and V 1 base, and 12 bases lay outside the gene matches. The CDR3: CSARVPLTGEESGNTIYF. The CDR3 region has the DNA TGCAGTGCTAGAGTCCCCCTGACAGGGGAGGAATCTGGAAACACCATATATTTT.

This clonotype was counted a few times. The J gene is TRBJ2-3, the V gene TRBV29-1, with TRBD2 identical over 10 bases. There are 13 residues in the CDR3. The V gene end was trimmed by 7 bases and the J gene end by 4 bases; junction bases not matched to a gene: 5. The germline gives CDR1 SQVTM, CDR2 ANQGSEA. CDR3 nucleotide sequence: TGCAGCGCGTTAGCGGGAGGTGCAGATACGCAGTATTTT. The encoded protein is CSALAGGADTQYF.